The rows below give T cell receptor beta chains drawn from one sample of a study of T-cell reconstitution after alpha-beta-depleted transplantation in children. Using its own MiXCR run on the PCR reads, TCRdb lists one record per CDR3 protein. This table holds a few hundred thousand distinct CDR3 sequences, 9.5% to 15% found once. The sample consisted of PBMCs from the stem cell graft donor, taken from the stem cell graft. The receptor set was obtained from a human donor who donated a stem cell graft to a child with combined immunodeficiency. CDR3s include the opening cysteine and the closing phenylalanine or tryptophan. Fields, in order: D gene, CDR3 length, J gene, clone size, V gene, CDR3 protein, CDR3 DNA. The D gene is left open where the match is weak. The size of a clone is reported for some rows only, either as once, few or many, or as a class for expanded clones.

D: TRBD2
length: 14
J: TRBJ2-3
size: few
V: TRBV20-1
CDR3: CSARGRGGVDTQYF
DNA: TGCAGTGCTAGAGGTCGGGGGGGCGTGGATACGCAGTATTTT

D: .
length: 15
J: TRBJ2-2
size: many
V: TRBV6-4
CDR3: CASSDSFRGAGELFF
DNA: TGTGCCAGCAGTGACTCTTTTCGAGGGGCCGGGGAGCTGTTTTTT

D: .
length: 17
J: TRBJ2-5
size: .
V: TRBV7-3
CDR3: CASSLTGAGAYQETQYF
DNA: TGTGCCAGCAGCTTAACGGGGGCCGGGGCGTACCAAGAGACCCAGTACTTC

D: TRBD1
length: 16
J: TRBJ2-5
size: .
V: TRBV5-1
CDR3: CASSLARTGGAETQYF
DNA: TGCGCCAGCAGCTTGGCCCGGACAGGGGGCGCAGAGACCCAGTACTTC

D: .
length: 15
J: TRBJ2-7
size: .
V: TRBV5-1
CDR3: CASSLEGDKSYEQYF
DNA: TGCGCCAGCAGCTTGGAAGGGGACAAATCCTACGAGCAGTACTTC

D: TRBD2
length: 16
J: TRBJ2-1
size: few
V: TRBV7-9
CDR3: CASSLKGLAGFNEQFF
DNA: TGTGCCAGCAGCTTAAAAGGACTAGCGGGCTTCAATGAGCAGTTCTTC

D: .
length: 16
J: TRBJ1-3
size: many
V: TRBV6-5
CDR3: CASTSRRGSSGNTIYF
DNA: TGTGCCAGCACCTCCCGCAGAGGGAGCTCTGGAAACACCATATATTTT

D: .
length: 16
J: TRBJ1-1
size: few
V: TRBV15
CDR3: CATSRGASSGDTEAFF
DNA: TGTGCCACCAGCAGAGGAGCATCCAGTGGGGACACTGAAGCTTTCTTT

D: TRBD1
length: 16
J: TRBJ2-5
size: .
V: TRBV6-1
CDR3: CASSRSPGQGEETQYF
DNA: TGTGCCAGCAGTAGAAGTCCGGGACAGGGGGAAGAGACCCAGTACTTC

D: TRBD1
length: 13
J: TRBJ2-1
size: .
V: TRBV6-1
CDR3: CASSRDRVAEIIF
DNA: TGTGCCAGCAGTCGGGACAGGGTCGCCGAGATCATCTTC

D: TRBD1
length: 16
J: TRBJ1-1
size: few
V: TRBV29-1
CDR3: CSVEGRTDRANTEAFF
DNA: TGCAGCGTTGAGGGGCGGACCGACAGGGCGAACACTGAAGCTTTCTTT

D: TRBD2
length: 14
J: TRBJ2-7
size: many
V: TRBV18
CDR3: CASSRSSGAMEQYF
DNA: TGTGCCAGCTCTCGTTCTAGCGGGGCTATGGAGCAGTACTTC

D: .
length: 16
J: TRBJ2-2
size: few
V: TRBV4-1
CDR3: CASSQDGLGGTGELFF
DNA: TGCGCCAGCAGCCAAGACGGATTAGGAGGCACCGGGGAGCTGTTTTTT

D: .
length: 12
J: TRBJ2-1
size: .
V: TRBV24-1
CDR3: CATSDTMEEQFF
DNA: TGTGCCACCAGTGATACTATGGAAGAGCAGTTCTTC

D: .
length: 14
J: TRBJ1-1
size: many
V: TRBV5-1
CDR3: CASRSWGADTEAFF
DNA: TGCGCCAGCAGGTCCTGGGGGGCCGACACTGAAGCTTTCTTT

D: .
length: 14
J: TRBJ1-1
size: many
V: TRBV12-3/TRBV12-4
CDR3: CASSFQGGGTEAFF
DNA: TGTGCCAGCAGTTTTCAGGGTGGAGGCACTGAAGCTTTCTTT

D: .
length: 15
J: TRBJ2-7
size: many
V: TRBV9
CDR3: CASSAYGGGSYEQYF
DNA: TGTGCCAGCAGCGCGTATGGGGGCGGCTCCTACGAGCAGTACTTC

D: .
length: 16
J: TRBJ2-3
size: few
V: TRBV27
CDR3: CASSLGQGLFTDTQYF
DNA: TGTGCCAGCAGTTTGGGCCAGGGGCTTTTCACAGATACGCAGTATTTT

D: .
length: 15
J: TRBJ2-7
size: .
V: TRBV19
CDR3: CASSIDGGASYEQYF
DNA: TGTGCCAGTAGTATAGATGGAGGGGCTAGCTACGAGCAGTACTTC

D: TRBD1
length: 14
J: TRBJ2-1
size: few
V: TRBV29-1
CDR3: CSVEGTGTYNEQFF
DNA: TGCAGCGTTGAAGGGACAGGGACCTACAATGAGCAGTTCTTC

D: TRBD1
length: 17
J: TRBJ2-3
size: .
V: TRBV12-3/TRBV12-4
CDR3: CAGRPAGTAGYTDTQYF
DNA: TGTGCCGGCAGACCAGCTGGGACAGCAGGGTACACAGATACGCAGTATTTT

D: .
length: 16
J: TRBJ2-2
size: .
V: TRBV12-3/TRBV12-4
CDR3: CASSIGWGPNTGELFF
DNA: TGTGCCAGCAGTATAGGGTGGGGCCCGAACACCGGGGAGCTGTTTTTT

D: .
length: 14
J: TRBJ1-1
size: few
V: TRBV6-5
CDR3: CASSYATTNTEAFF
DNA: TGTGCCAGCAGTTACGCTACAACGAACACTGAAGCTTTCTTT

D: .
length: 14
J: TRBJ1-1
size: .
V: TRBV12-3/TRBV12-4
CDR3: CASSSLSSGTEAFF
DNA: TGTGCCAGCAGTTCCCTCTCATCCGGGACTGAAGCTTTCTTT

D: .
length: 15
J: TRBJ1-5
size: many
V: TRBV9
CDR3: CASSVMADEGQPQHF
DNA: TGTGCCAGCAGCGTAATGGCCGATGAAGGTCAGCCCCAGCATTTT

D: .
length: 15
J: TRBJ2-2
size: few
V: TRBV7-2
CDR3: CASSLGAGGQGELFF
DNA: TGTGCCAGCAGCTTAGGTGCCGGTGGGCAAGGGGAGCTGTTTTTT

D: TRBD2
length: 16
J: TRBJ2-3
size: many
V: TRBV7-8
CDR3: CASSPSTSVNTDTQYF
DNA: TGTGCCAGCAGCCCATCGACTAGCGTAAACACAGATACGCAGTATTTT

D: .
length: 13
J: TRBJ2-7
size: .
V: TRBV24-1
CDR3: CATSDSHRVEQYF
DNA: TGTGCCACCAGTGATTCCCACAGGGTCGAGCAGTACTTC

D: .
length: 15
J: TRBJ1-5
size: .
V: TRBV6-1
CDR3: CASSELSSGNQPQHF
DNA: TGTGCCAGCAGTGAATTATCTAGCGGCAATCAGCCCCAGCATTTT

D: TRBD1
length: 15
J: TRBJ1-4
size: .
V: TRBV6-1
CDR3: CASSVDRVQGEKLFF
DNA: TGTGCCAGCAGTGTTGACAGGGTACAGGGTGAAAAACTGTTTTTT

D: TRBD1
length: 19
J: TRBJ2-6
size: .
V: TRBV6-2/TRBV6-3
CDR3: CASSYARTGPSSGANVLTF
DNA: TGTGCCAGCAGTTACGCCCGGACAGGGCCGAGCTCTGGGGCCAACGTCCTGACTTTC

D: .
length: 15
J: TRBJ2-7
size: many
V: TRBV4-3
CDR3: CASSQDSVGTYEQYF
DNA: TGCGCCAGCAGCCAAGATTCGGTGGGGACCTACGAGCAGTACTTC

D: TRBD2
length: 16
J: TRBJ2-1
size: few
V: TRBV7-8
CDR3: CASSLAPSGAYNEQFF
DNA: TGTGCCAGCAGCTTAGCGCCTAGCGGGGCTTACAATGAGCAGTTCTTC

D: .
length: 12
J: TRBJ1-5
size: many
V: TRBV12-3/TRBV12-4
CDR3: CASSPRDQPQHF
DNA: TGTGCCAGCAGCCCCAGGGATCAGCCCCAGCATTTT

D: TRBD2
length: 15
J: TRBJ2-3
size: .
V: TRBV9
CDR3: CASSASGRGTDTQYF
DNA: TGTGCCAGCAGCGCTAGCGGGAGAGGTACAGATACGCAGTATTTT

D: .
length: 17
J: TRBJ2-7
size: many
V: TRBV12-3/TRBV12-4
CDR3: CASSSGALLLSSYEQYF
DNA: TGTGCCAGCAGTTCCGGGGCCTTACTATTAAGCTCCTACGAGCAGTACTTC

D: .
length: 14
J: TRBJ2-7
size: .
V: TRBV6-1
CDR3: CASSPSQRSYEQYF
DNA: TGTGCCTCATCACCTTCCCAACGCTCCTACGAGCAGTACTTC

D: .
length: 13
J: TRBJ2-7
size: many
V: TRBV5-6
CDR3: CASSLQISYEQYF
DNA: TGTGCCAGCAGCTTGCAGATCTCCTACGAGCAGTACTTC

D: .
length: 13
J: TRBJ2-5
size: many
V: TRBV10-3
CDR3: CAISPGTYETQYF
DNA: TGTGCCATCAGTCCCGGGACCTATGAGACCCAGTACTTC

D: .
length: 11
J: TRBJ2-1
size: .
V: TRBV12-3/TRBV12-4
CDR3: CASSLSEEQFF
DNA: TGTGCCAGCAGTTTAAGCGAAGAGCAGTTCTTC

D: TRBD2
length: 16
J: TRBJ2-3
size: many
V: TRBV6-1
CDR3: CASSGRLAGGFGTQYF
DNA: TGTGCCAGCAGTGGCAGACTAGCGGGGGGGTTTGGTACGCAGTATTTT

D: TRBD2
length: 13
J: TRBJ2-1
size: .
V: TRBV29-1
CDR3: CSVALADYNEQFF
DNA: TGCAGCGTTGCACTAGCGGACTACAATGAGCAGTTCTTC

D: .
length: 15
J: TRBJ1-5
size: .
V: TRBV2
CDR3: CASNSQTGRGQPQHF
DNA: TGTGCCAGCAACTCACAGACGGGAAGGGGACAGCCCCAGCATTTT

D: .
length: 14
J: TRBJ2-7
size: .
V: TRBV7-9
CDR3: CASSPLDAAYEQYF
DNA: TGTGCCAGCAGCCCATTGGACGCAGCCTACGAGCAGTACTTC

D: .
length: 8
J: TRBJ2-7
size: .
V: TRBV12-3/TRBV12-4
CDR3: CASGQHYF
DNA: TGTGCCAGCGGACAGCATTACTTC

D: .
length: 12
J: TRBJ1-6
size: .
V: TRBV12-3/TRBV12-4
CDR3: CASSRANSPLHF
DNA: TGTGCCAGCAGCCGGGCCAATTCACCCCTCCACTTT

D: .
length: 20
J: TRBJ2-7
size: .
V: TRBV4-3
CDR3: CASSQGPGYTGSPGGWEQYF
DNA: TGCGCCAGCAGCCAAGGTCCCGGGTATACAGGGTCCCCCGGGGGATGGGAGCAGTACTTC

D: .
length: 14
J: TRBJ2-7
size: many
V: TRBV7-2
CDR3: CASSLQQNPYEQYF
DNA: TGTGCCAGCAGCTTACAGCAGAACCCCTACGAGCAGTACTTC

D: TRBD1
length: 15
J: TRBJ2-5
size: few
V: TRBV12-3/TRBV12-4
CDR3: CASSSGQGAMETQYF
DNA: TGTGCCAGCAGTTCCGGACAGGGGGCTATGGAGACCCAGTACTTC